This passage covers 26 T cell receptor beta chains from one sample sequenced in a study of shared clonotypes between healthy human individuals (dated by TCRdb to the early 2020s). The library was prepared using the immunoSEQ multiplex PCR assay. The table comes from immuneACCESS by way of TCRdb, which keeps in-frame sequences with V and J called. Part of the clones is missing from these tables; in studies checked, under half for an unresolved V gene and the rest for unknown reasons. The sample includes under 2,500,000 clones, with 95% observed a single time. The ten largest clones take up approximately 0.13% of the sample. Sequenced input: naive CD4+ T cells sorted from blood. Per the publication, the cell subset or site label means: CD45RA+ positively selected. These TCRs come from a man aged 18 to 29 in good health.

The chain combines TRBV6-4 with TRBJ1-4; possible D gene TRBD1, 5 bases. The V and J ends lost 8 bases and 17 bases respectively, with 15 bases between them. The CDR3 consists of 10 residues. Germline assignment: CDR1 MRHNA and CDR2 SNTAGT. CDR3 sequence (DNA): TGTGCCAGCTGGGGGGACCCGGCTTTTTTT. Translated: CASWGDPAFF.

This clone was recorded once. The chain couples TRBV5-6 to TRBJ1-1; D uncertain. Germline assignment: CDR1 SGHDT and CDR2 YYEEEE. CDR3 length equals 15 residues. V shed 1 base and J shed 4 bases, with 14 bases lying between them. The CDR3 reads CASSLPDGWPTEAFF. The CDR3 coding sequence is TGTGCCAGCAGCTTGCCGGACGGCTGGCCCACTGAAGCTTTCTTT.

The V call is TRBV7-9, the J call TRBJ2-1; possible D gene TRBD2, 7 bases. The CDR3 loop spans 15 amino acids. V lost 5 bases, J lost 7 bases, and 18 bases lay in between. CDR1 and CDR2 from the germline V gene are SEHNR and FQNEAQ (reference sequence). The CDR3 loop is CASSPGGGATNEQFF. DNA for the CDR3: TGTGCCAGCAGCCCCGGTGGGGGGGCCACGAATGAGCAGTTCTTC. Filled out from reference TRBV7-9 and TRBJ2-1, the complete variable domain reads DTGVSQNPRHKITKRGQNVTFRCDPISEHNRLYWYRQTLGQGPEFLTYFQNEAQLEKSRLLSDRFSAERPKGSFSTLEIQRTEQGDSAMYLCASSPGGGATNEQFFGPGTRLTVL.

This rearrangement joins TRBV14 to TRBJ1-2, with TRBD1 identical over 7 bases. This CDR3 region has 14 residues. The J segment lost 2 bases and the V segment lost 2 bases, leaving 2 bases of the junction unmatched. The germline CDR1 and CDR2 sequences are SGHDN and FVKESK. CDR3 DNA: TGTGCCAGCAGCCAAACGACAGGGAACTATGGCTACACCTTC. Translating gives CASSQTTGNYGYTF.

About this clone itself: The same CDR3 can be traced to other DNA sequences in this sample. The chain links TRBV5-8 to TRBJ1-5; D possibly corresponds to TRBD1 (5 bases). Germline V gene lookup returns CDR1 SGHTS and CDR2 YDEGEE. This CDR3 is built from 15 residues. V was pared by 2 bases and J by 1 base, with 10 bases between. CDR3 residues: CASSFGGVSNQPQHF. Written as DNA, the CDR3 is TGTGCCAGCAGCTTTGGAGGGGTGAGCAATCAGCCCCAGCATTTT. Using reference TRBV5-8 and TRBJ1-5 for the parts outside the CDR3, the full variable domain is EAGVTQSPTHLIKTRGQQATLRCSPISGHTSVYWYQQALGLGLQFLLWYDEGEERNRGNFPPRFSGRQFPNYSSELNVNALELEDSALYLCASSFGGVSNQPQHFGDGTRLSIL.

The chain recombines TRBV19 with TRBJ1-5, with D unresolved. This CDR3 has 15 residues. Trimming removed 3 bases from V and 3 bases from J, with 12 bases in between. Germline loops: CDR1 LNHDA, CDR2 SQIVND (reference sequence). CDR3 in amino acids: CASSMPGLNNQPQHF. The CDR3, as DNA: TGTGCCAGTAGTATGCCAGGACTGAACAATCAGCCCCAGCATTTT.

The rearrangement joins TRBV12-5 to TRBJ1-1; D not certain. Germline-derived CDR1 and CDR2 are LGHNT and FRNRAP. V was clipped by 0 bases and J by 4 bases, with 15 bases between them. The CDR3 has 16 residues. CDR3 bases: TGTGCTAGTGGTTTGGTACTAGGGATGGCGGTCACTGAAGCTTTCTTT. This gives the protein CASGLVLGMAVTEAFF.

Of note for this clone: At the DNA level, this CDR3 is encoded by other sequences in the same sample as well. CDR3 in amino acids: CASSQDHVSYNEQFF. The CDR3 DNA reads TGCGCCAGCAGCCAAGACCACGTATCCTACAATGAGCAGTTCTTC. The rearrangement joins TRBV4-3 to TRBJ2-1; D unclear. V shed 0 bases and J shed 1 base, with 7 bases lying between them. The CDR3 consists of 15 residues. Germline V CDR1 and CDR2: LGHNA, YSLEER.

This clone was recorded only once. The V call is TRBV18, the J call TRBJ2-2, with D perhaps being TRBD1 or TRBD2 (6 bases each). CDR1 and CDR2 from the germline V gene are KGHSH and LQKENI. The V and J ends lost 4 bases and 4 bases respectively, with 13 bases between them. This CDR3 contains 15 residues. The CDR3 DNA reads as TGTGCCAGCTCACAGGCAGGGGAGGCCACCGGGGAGCTGTTTTTT. Translated, it gives CASSQAGEATGELFF.

This chain uses TRBV10-3 with TRBJ2-7, with 8 bases aligning to TRBD1. V lost 10 bases and J lost 1; bases outside the gene matches: 6. The CDR3 covers 13 residues. CDR1 ENHRY and CDR2 SYGVKD come from the germline V gene. CDR3 nucleotide sequence: TGTGCCAAGAGCAGGGGGCCGTCCTACGAGCAGTACTTC. This codes for CAKSRGPSYEQYF.

This sequence joins TRBV6-5 and TRBJ2-2, with TRBD1 identical over 10 bases. V gave up 5 bases and J gave up 6 bases; unmatched junction bases: 3. Germline V lookup: CDR1 MNHEY, CDR2 SVGAGI. This CDR3 comprises 14 residues. As DNA, the CDR3 is TGTGCCAGCAGTCGACAGGGGGCTGCCGGGGAGCTGTTTTTT. This codes for CASSRQGAAGELFF.

As DNA, the CDR3 is TGTGCCAGCAGGAGCCCCAACGGGGACTCCTATAATTCACCCCTCCACTTT. Residues: CASRSPNGDSYNSPLHF. The chain joins TRBV2 to TRBJ1-6; D not certain. V lost 6 bases and J 0 bases, leaving 15 bases between the germline ends. Germline values: CDR1 SNHLY, CDR2 FYNNEI. This CDR3 region has 17 residues.

The V gene is TRBV6-5, the J gene TRBJ2-1; 8 bases fit TRBD2. The CDR3 runs 12 residues. Germline loops: CDR1 MNHEY, CDR2 SVGAGI. V trimming: 6 bases; J trimming: 15 bases; junction bases outside the gene matches: 10. The CDR3 coding sequence is TGTGCCAGCAGACCAACGGGAGGGTCGTCGTTCTTC. Translating gives CASRPTGGSSFF.

CDR3 residues: CASSRQVSGNTIYF. The CDR3 region has the DNA TGTGCCAGCAGCAGACAGGTCTCTGGAAACACCATATATTTT. The chain has TRBV9 and TRBJ1-3, with D maybe TRBD1 (6 bases). Trimming stripped 4 bases from V and 0 bases from J, with 8 bases between. The germline gives CDR1 SGDLS, CDR2 YYNGEE. This CDR3 is 14 amino acids long.

This clone appeared a single time. This sequence joins TRBV2 and TRBJ1-2; D uncertain. The CDR3 length is 13 residues. Germline V gene data show CDR1 as SNHLY and CDR2 as FYNNEI. V was clipped by 4 bases and J by 6 bases, with 12 bases between them. CDR3 nucleotide sequence: TGTGCCAGCAGTGGTAAGGACCGGAATGGCTACACCTTC. This encodes CASSGKDRNGYTF.

This clone was observed once. The chain carries TRBV19 and TRBJ2-5, with 9 nucleotides matching TRBD1. The CDR3 consists of 14 residues. Looked up from germline, CDR1 is LNHDA and CDR2 is SQIVND (reference sequence). The junction had 8 bases not matched to a gene; V was cut back by 7 bases and J by 5 bases. CDR3 DNA sequence: TGTGCCAGTACACCACAGGGGGCGCGGGAGACCCAGTACTTC. Translation: CASTPQGARETQYF.

The chain employs TRBV19 and TRBJ1-3, with a possible D match to TRBD1 (5 bases). The germline V and J ends were trimmed by 5 bases and 0 bases, with 11 bases remaining between them. This CDR3 region has 15 residues. From germline, CDR1 is LNHDA and CDR2 SQIVND (reference sequence). The CDR3 spells CASSSDGGSGNTIYF. In DNA, the CDR3 is TGTGCCAGTAGTTCGGACGGGGGCTCTGGAAACACCATATATTTT.

The J gene is TRBJ2-6, the V gene TRBV5-1; 9 bases line up with TRBD1. Germline V gene sequence: CDR1 SGHRS, CDR2 YFSETQ. The CDR3 is 17 amino acids. Losses at the gene ends were 4 bases for V and 1 base for J; bases not matched to a gene: 6. The CDR3 reads CASSTRTGASGANVLTF. CDR3 in DNA: TGCGCCAGCAGCACCCGGACAGGGGCGTCTGGGGCCAACGTCCTGACTTTC. Full variable domain (missing parts from reference TRBV5-1 and TRBJ2-6): KAGVTQTPRYLIKTRGQQVTLSCSPISGHRSVSWYQQTPGQGLQFLFEYFSETQRNKGNFPGRFSGRQFSNSRSEMNVSTLELGDSALYLCASSTRTGASGANVLTFGAGSRLTVL.

The genes are TRBV15 and TRBJ2-2; possible D gene TRBD2, 5 bases. The CDR3 totals 16 residues. CDR1 is LNHNV and CDR2 is YYDKDF in the germline V gene (reference sequence). V dropped 5 bases and J dropped 8 bases, with 21 bases sitting between them. The CDR3 sequence: CATSERLYSLAGELFF. The DNA of the CDR3 is TGTGCCACCAGCGAGCGGTTGTATAGCTTGGCGGGGGAGCTGTTTTTT.

V and J are TRBV4-1 and TRBJ2-3, with D perhaps being TRBD1 or TRBD2 (6 bases each). The length of the CDR3 is 17 residues. Deletions cut 0 bases from V and 7 bases from J, with 20 bases between. CDR1 is MGHRA, CDR2 YSYEKL, per germline. The CDR3 region is CASSQDGGGLWGNTQYF. The CDR3 coding sequence is TGCGCCAGCAGCCAAGATGGAGGGGGACTTTGGGGGAATACGCAGTATTTT.

The chain employs TRBV7-9 and TRBJ1-6, with 7 bases identical to TRBD1. Germline-derived CDR1 and CDR2 are SEHNR and FQNEAQ (reference sequence). The CDR3 loop spans 18 amino acids. V lost 3 bases and J lost 5; bases outside the gene matches: 13. The CDR3, as DNA: TGTGCCAGCAGCTTCGAGACAGGGAAATACGGTAATAATTCACCCCTCCACTTT. This gives the protein CASSFETGKYGNNSPLHF. The variable domain in full, with the rest retrieved from reference TRBV7-9 and TRBJ1-6, is DTGVSQNPRHKITKRGQNVTFRCDPISEHNRLYWYRQTLGQGPEFLTYFQNEAQLEKSRLLSDRFSAERPKGSFSTLEIQRTEQGDSAMYLCASSFETGKYGNNSPLHFGNGTRLTVT.

The chain joins TRBV10-3 to TRBJ2-1, with D possibly being TRBD1 (6 bases). The length of the CDR3 is 15 residues. Germline CDR1 is ENHRY and CDR2 is SYGVKD. With 6 bases removed from V and 5 bases from J, the gap between germline ends came to 17 bases. The CDR3 sequence: CAIRMQGLGNNEQFF. Written as DNA, the CDR3 is TGTGCCATCAGGATGCAGGGGCTCGGAAACAATGAGCAGTTCTTC.

The V and J genes are TRBV4-3 and TRBJ2-7; no firm D call. The germline V and J ends were trimmed by 6 bases and 4 bases, with 16 bases remaining between them. Per germline, CDR1 LGHNA and CDR2 YSLEER. This CDR3 region has 14 residues. The CDR3 sequence is CASSPGRKGYEQYF. In DNA form, the CDR3 reads TGCGCCAGCAGTCCCGGACGAAAGGGTTACGAGCAGTACTTC.

The chain couples TRBV7-2 to TRBJ1-5, with D possibly TRBD1 on 6 matching bases. V dropped 5 bases and J dropped 1 base, with 9 bases sitting between them. The CDR3 loop spans 14 amino acids. Germline assignment: CDR1 SGHTA and CDR2 FQGNSA. The CDR3 nucleotides read TGTGCCAGCAGCAACGGACAGAGCAATCAGCCCCAGCATTTT. This encodes CASSNGQSNQPQHF. Drawing the rest from reference TRBV7-2 and TRBJ1-5, the complete variable domain is GAGVSQSPSNKVTEKGKDVELRCDPISGHTALYWYRQSLGQGLEFLIYFQGNSAPDKSGLPSDRFSAERTGGSVSTLTIQRTQQEDSAVYLCASSNGQSNQPQHFGDGTRLSIL.

The chain couples TRBV5-6 to TRBJ2-7, with D hard to call. Germline V CDR1 and CDR2: SGHDT, YYEEEE. This CDR3 contains 14 residues. V was shortened by 3 bases and J by 2 bases, with 12 bases between the two germline ends. CDR3 in amino acids: CASSSLQMAYEQYF. The DNA of the CDR3 is TGTGCCAGCAGCTCCCTCCAAATGGCCTACGAGCAGTACTTC.

Only one count was recorded for this clone. The rearrangement links TRBV2 to TRBJ2-7; TRBD2 matches at 10 bases. Germline V gene lookup returns CDR1 SNHLY and CDR2 FYNNEI. CDR3 length: 18 residues. The ends lost 1 base at V and 2 bases at J; junction bases unmatched: 11. CDR3 nucleotide sequence: TGTGCCAGCAGTGAAGACTTCGCTGCTAGCGGGAGAGCCTACGAGCAGTACTTC. Translated: CASSEDFAASGRAYEQYF. The full variable domain, its missing parts supplied by reference TRBV2 and TRBJ2-7, is EPEVTQTPSHQVTQMGQEVILRCVPISNHLYFYWYRQILGQKVEFLVSFYNNEISEKSEIFDDQFSVERPDGSNFTLKIRSTKLEDSAMYFCASSEDFAASGRAYEQYFGPGTRLTVT.